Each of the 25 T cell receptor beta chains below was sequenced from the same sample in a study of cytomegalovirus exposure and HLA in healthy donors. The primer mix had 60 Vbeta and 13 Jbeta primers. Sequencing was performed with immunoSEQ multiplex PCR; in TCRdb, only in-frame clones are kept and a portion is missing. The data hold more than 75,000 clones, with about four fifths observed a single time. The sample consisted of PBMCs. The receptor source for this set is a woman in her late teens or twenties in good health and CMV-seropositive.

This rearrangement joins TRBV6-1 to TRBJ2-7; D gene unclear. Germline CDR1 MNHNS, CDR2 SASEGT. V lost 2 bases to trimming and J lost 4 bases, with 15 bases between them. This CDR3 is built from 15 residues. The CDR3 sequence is CASSESGPFSYEQYF. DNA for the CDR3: TGTGCCAGCAGTGAATCTGGGCCATTCTCATACGAGCAGTACTTC.

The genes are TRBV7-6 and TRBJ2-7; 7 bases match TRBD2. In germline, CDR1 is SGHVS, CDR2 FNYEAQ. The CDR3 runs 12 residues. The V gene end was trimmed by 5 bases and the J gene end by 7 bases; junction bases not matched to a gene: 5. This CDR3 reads CASSRPSGEQYF. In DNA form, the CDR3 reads TGTGCCAGCAGCCGACCTAGCGGAGAGCAGTACTTC.

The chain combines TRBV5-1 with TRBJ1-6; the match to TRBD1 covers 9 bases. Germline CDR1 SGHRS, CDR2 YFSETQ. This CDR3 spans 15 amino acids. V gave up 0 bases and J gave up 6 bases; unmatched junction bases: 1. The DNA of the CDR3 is TGCGCCAGCAGCTTGGGGGGACAGGGTAATTCACCCCTCCACTTT. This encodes CASSLGGQGNSPLHF.

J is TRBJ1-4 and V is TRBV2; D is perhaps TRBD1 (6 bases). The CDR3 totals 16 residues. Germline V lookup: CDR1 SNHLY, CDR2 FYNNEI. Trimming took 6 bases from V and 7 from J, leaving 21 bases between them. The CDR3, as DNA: TGTGCCAGCAGAGAGGGCTGGACAGATTCGGGTGAAAAACTGTTTTTT. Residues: CASREGWTDSGEKLFF.

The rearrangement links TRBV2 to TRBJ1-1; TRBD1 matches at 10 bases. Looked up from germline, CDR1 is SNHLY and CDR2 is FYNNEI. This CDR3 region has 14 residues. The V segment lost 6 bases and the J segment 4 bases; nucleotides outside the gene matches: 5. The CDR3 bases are TGTGCCAGCAGGGAGGACAGGGGGATCACTGAAGCTTTCTTT. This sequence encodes CASREDRGITEAFF.

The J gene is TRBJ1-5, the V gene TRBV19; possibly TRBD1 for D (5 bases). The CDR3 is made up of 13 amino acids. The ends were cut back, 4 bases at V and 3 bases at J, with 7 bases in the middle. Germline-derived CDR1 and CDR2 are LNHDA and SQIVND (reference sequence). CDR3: CASSRGLNQPQHF. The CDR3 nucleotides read TGTGCCAGTAGTAGGGGCCTCAATCAGCCCCAGCATTTT.

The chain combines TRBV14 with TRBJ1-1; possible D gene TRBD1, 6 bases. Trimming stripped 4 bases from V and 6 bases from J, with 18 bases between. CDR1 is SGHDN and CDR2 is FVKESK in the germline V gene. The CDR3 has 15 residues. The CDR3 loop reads CASSLLQGIGAEAFF. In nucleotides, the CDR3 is TGTGCCAGCAGCCTACTACAGGGAATTGGCGCTGAAGCTTTCTTT.

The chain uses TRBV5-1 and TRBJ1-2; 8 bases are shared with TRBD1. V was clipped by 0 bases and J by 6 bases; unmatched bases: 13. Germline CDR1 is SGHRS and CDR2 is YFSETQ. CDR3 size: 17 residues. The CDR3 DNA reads TGCGCCAGCAGCTTGGCTTCAGCCGCGGCAGGGGGCCATGGCTACACCTTC. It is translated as CASSLASAAAGGHGYTF. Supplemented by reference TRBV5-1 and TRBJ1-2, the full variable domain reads KAGVTQTPRYLIKTRGQQVTLSCSPISGHRSVSWYQQTPGQGLQFLFEYFSETQRNKGNFPGRFSGRQFSNSRSEMNVSTLELGDSALYLCASSLASAAAGGHGYTFGSGTRLTVV.

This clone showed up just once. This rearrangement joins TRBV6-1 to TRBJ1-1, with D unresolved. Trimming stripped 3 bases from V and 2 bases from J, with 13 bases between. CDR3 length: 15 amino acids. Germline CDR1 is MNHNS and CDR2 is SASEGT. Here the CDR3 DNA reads TGTGCCAGCAGTGAGGTATTGGGCAGAAACACTGAAGCTTTCTTT. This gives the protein CASSEVLGRNTEAFF.

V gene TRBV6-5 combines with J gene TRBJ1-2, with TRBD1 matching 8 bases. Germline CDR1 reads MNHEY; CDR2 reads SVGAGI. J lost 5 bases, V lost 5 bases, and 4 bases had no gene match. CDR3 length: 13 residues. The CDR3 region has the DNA TGTGCCAGCAGTCGGAACAGGGGGTATGGCTACACCTTC. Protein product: CASSRNRGYGYTF.

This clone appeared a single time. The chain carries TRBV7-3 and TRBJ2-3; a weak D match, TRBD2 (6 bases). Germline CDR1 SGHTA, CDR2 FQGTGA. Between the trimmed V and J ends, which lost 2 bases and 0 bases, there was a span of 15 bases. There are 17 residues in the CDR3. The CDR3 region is CASSLAYGGISTDTQYF. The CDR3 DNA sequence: TGTGCCAGCAGCTTAGCCTACGGGGGAATAAGCACAGATACGCAGTATTTT.

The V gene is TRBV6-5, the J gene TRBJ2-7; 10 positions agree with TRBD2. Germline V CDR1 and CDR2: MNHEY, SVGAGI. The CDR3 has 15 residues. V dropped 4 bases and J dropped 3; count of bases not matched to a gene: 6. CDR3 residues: CASSWGSGRHYEQYF. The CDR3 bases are TGTGCCAGCAGTTGGGGTAGCGGGAGGCACTACGAGCAGTACTTC.

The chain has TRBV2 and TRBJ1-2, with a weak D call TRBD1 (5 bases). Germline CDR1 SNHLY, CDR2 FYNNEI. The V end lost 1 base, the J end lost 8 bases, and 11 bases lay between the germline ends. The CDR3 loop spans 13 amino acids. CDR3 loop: CASSEDSGFGYTF. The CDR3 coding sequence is TGTGCCAGCAGTGAAGATTCAGGGTTCGGCTACACCTTC.

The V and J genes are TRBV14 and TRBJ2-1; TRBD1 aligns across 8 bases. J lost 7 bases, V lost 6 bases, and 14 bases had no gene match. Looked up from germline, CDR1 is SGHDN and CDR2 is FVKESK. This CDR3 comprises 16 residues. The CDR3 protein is CASSQDRSGGRNEQFF. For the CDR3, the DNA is TGTGCCAGCAGTCAGGACCGGTCAGGGGGCCGAAATGAGCAGTTCTTC.

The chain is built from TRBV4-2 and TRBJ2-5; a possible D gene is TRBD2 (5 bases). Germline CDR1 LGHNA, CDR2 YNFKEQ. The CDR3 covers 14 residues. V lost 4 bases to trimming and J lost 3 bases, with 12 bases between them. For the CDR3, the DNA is TGTGCCAGCAGCCTATCGGACTTTAAAGAGACCCAGTACTTC. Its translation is CASSLSDFKETQYF.

The CDR3 DNA reads TGTGCCAGCAGCTGGGGGACAGGGGGCTTGATCTACGAGCAGTACTTC. It codes for CASSWGTGGLIYEQYF. The gene calls are TRBV5-4 and TRBJ2-7, with 12 nucleotides matching TRBD1. Germline V gives CDR1 SGHNT, CDR2 YYREEE (reference sequence). The junction had 7 bases not matched to a gene; V was cut back by 3 bases and J by 3 bases. The CDR3 covers 16 residues.

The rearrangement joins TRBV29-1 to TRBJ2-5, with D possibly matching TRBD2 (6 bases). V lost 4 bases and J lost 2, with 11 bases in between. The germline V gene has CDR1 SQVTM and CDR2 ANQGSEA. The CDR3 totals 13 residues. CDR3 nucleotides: TGCAGCGTTGTTTCGGGACTTCAAGAGACCCAGTACTTC. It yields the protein CSVVSGLQETQYF.

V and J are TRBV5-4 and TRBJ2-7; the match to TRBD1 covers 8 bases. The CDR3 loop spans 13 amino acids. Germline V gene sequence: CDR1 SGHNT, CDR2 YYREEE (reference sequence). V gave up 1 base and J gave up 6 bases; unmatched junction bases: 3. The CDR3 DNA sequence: TGTGCCAGCAGCTTGATGGACAGGGTCGAGCAGTACTTC. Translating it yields CASSLMDRVEQYF. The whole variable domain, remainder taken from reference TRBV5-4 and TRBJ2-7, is ETGVTQSPTHLIKTRGQQVTLRCSSQSGHNTVSWYQQALGQGPQFIFQYYREEENGRGNFPPRFSGLQFPNYSSELNVNALELDDSALYLCASSLMDRVEQYFGPGTRLTVT.

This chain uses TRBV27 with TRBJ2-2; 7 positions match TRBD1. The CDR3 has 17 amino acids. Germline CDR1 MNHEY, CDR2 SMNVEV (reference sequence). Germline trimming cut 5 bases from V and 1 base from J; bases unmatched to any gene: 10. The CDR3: CASSLTGPFGNTGELFF. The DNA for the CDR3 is TGTGCCAGCAGTCTGACAGGGCCCTTTGGGAACACCGGGGAGCTGTTTTTT.

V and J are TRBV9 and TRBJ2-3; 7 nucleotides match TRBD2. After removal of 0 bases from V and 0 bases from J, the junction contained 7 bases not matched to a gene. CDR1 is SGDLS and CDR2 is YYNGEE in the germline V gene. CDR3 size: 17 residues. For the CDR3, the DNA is TGTGCCAGCAGCGTAGCTGGGCTAGCGGCTAGCACAGATACGCAGTATTTT. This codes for CASSVAGLAASTDTQYF.

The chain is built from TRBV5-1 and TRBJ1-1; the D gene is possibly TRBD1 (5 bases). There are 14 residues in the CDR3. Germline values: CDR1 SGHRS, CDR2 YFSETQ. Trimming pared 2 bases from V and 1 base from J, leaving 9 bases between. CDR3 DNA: TGCGCCAGCAGCTTACAGGCTCCGAACACTGAAGCTTTCTTT. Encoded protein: CASSLQAPNTEAFF.

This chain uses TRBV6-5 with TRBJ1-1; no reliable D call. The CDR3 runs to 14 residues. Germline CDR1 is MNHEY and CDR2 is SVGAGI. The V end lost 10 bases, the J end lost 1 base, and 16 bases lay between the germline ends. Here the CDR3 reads CATKWRGRNTEAFF. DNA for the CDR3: TGTGCCACCAAATGGCGGGGTCGGAACACTGAAGCTTTCTTT.

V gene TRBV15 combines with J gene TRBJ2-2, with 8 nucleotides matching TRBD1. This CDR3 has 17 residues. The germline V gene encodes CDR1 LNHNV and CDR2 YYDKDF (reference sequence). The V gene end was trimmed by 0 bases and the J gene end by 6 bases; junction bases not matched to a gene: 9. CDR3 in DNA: TGTGCCACCAGCAGAGATATGAGACAGGGGAAGGCCGGGGAGCTGTTTTTT. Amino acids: CATSRDMRQGKAGELFF.

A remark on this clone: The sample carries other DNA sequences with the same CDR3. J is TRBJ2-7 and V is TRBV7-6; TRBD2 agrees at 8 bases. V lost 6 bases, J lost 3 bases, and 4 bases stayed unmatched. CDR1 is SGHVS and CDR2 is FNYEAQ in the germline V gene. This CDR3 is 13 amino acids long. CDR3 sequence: CASRAGTSYEQYF. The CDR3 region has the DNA TGTGCCAGCAGAGCGGGGACTAGCTACGAGCAGTACTTC.

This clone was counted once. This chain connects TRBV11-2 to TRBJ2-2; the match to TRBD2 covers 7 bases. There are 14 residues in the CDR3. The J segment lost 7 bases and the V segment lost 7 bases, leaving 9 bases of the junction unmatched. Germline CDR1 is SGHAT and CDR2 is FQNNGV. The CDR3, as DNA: TGTGCCAGCACCCTAGCGGAAGAACACGGGGAGCTGTTTTTT. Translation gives CASTLAEEHGELFF.